This T cell receptor (beta chain) was sequenced during a study of blood T cell repertoires in COVID-19. The overall study: Whether acute or convalescent, the COVID-19 samples came from the United States, Italy and Spain. Sources were T cells, B-cell-depleted T cells, or PBMCs; the material itself was cDNA or gDNA.

With V trimmed by 3 bases and J by 0 bases, 5 bases remained unmatched. Germline CDR1 ENHRY, CDR2 SYGVKD. The CDR3 totals 16 residues. Source study methods: Reference gene primer amplification in the assay estimated nucleated cell counts. Method: immunoSEQ multiplex PCR; TCRdb's copy keeps in-frame clones and lacks some. Clonal size and the V and J genes are those of that table, whereas D and trimming came from the DNA. The table includes tens of thousands of clones, over 80% detected once. This receptor was obtained from a middle-aged man with active COVID-19. Sequences were obtained from peripheral blood. The rearrangement links TRBV10-3 to TRBJ2-7; 10 positions agree with TRBD2. The CDR3 DNA sequence: TGTGCCATCAGTGAACGGACTAGCGGTGGCTCCTACGAGCAGTACTTC. Translating it yields CAISERTSGGSYEQYF.